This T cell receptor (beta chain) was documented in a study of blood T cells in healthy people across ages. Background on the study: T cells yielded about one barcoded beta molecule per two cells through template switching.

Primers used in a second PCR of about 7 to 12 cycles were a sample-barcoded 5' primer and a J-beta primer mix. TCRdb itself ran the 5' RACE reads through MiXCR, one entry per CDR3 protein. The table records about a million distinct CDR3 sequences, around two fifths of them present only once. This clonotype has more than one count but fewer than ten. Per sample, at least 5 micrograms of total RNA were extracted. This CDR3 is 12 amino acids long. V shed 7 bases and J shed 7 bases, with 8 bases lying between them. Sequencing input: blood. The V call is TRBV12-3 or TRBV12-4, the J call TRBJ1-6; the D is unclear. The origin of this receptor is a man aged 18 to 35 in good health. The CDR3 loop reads CASTAENSPLHF. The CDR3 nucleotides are TGTGCCAGCACGGCAGAAAATTCACCCCTCCACTTT.